The clone carrying this T cell receptor (beta chain) was detected once. Methods used by the authors: Estimates of nucleated cell counts were drawn from the amplification of reference gene primers. Sequenced by immunoSEQ multiplex PCR; TCRdb stores in-frame clones only, minus some. V and J calls and clone size follow that table, whereas D and trimming were derived from the DNA. The data show some 150,000 clones, about 87% seen once. This sample is part of a study of blood T cell repertoires in COVID-19. The wider study: Acute-phase and convalescent COVID-19 samples originated in the United States, Italy and Spain.

With 5 bases removed from V and 12 bases from J, the gap between germline ends came to 19 bases. The CDR3 sequence is 13 residues long. CDR1 is MNHEY, CDR2 SVGAGI, per germline. The specimen sequenced was peripheral blood. The sequence was collected from a middle-aged woman with acute or convalescent COVID-19. The gene calls are TRBV6-5 and TRBJ1-2; TRBD1 might be the D (5 bases). CDR3 in amino acids: CASSPRQRSRDTF. CDR3 DNA sequence: TGTGCCAGCAGTCCCCGACAGAGGTCTAGGGACACCTTC.